One sample yielded the 12 T cell receptor beta chains listed below, sequenced in a study of blood T cells in healthy people across ages. Through a sample-barcoded 5' primer and a J-beta primer mix, a second PCR was run for roughly 6 to 12 cycles. Each CDR3 protein is one row after TCRdb ran MiXCR on the 5' RACE reads. The sample includes more than 800,000 distinct CDR3 sequences, roughly 26% of them seen just once. The sequencing sample was made of blood. The receptor set was obtained from an elderly woman in good health.

At least ten counts were recorded for this clonotype. The chain employs TRBV7-2 and TRBJ2-1; no clear D gene. The germline gives CDR1 SGHTA, CDR2 FQGNSA. The CDR3 loop spans 11 amino acids. The ends were cut back, 6 bases at V and 10 bases at J, with 10 bases in the middle. Written as DNA, the CDR3 is TGTGCCAGCAGGATCATCGGGGAGCAGTTCTTC. It is translated as CASRIIGEQFF.

Note on this clonotype: This clone may be a read error of a much larger clone one base away. The rearrangement links TRBV29-1 to TRBJ1-2; 8 bases are shared with TRBD1. CDR3 length: 13 amino acids. Germline V gene lookup returns CDR1 SQVTM and CDR2 ANQGSEA. This CDR3 is CSVRTGQNCGYTF. The CDR3 bases are TGCAGCGTCCGGACAGGGCAGAACTGTGGCTACACCTTC.

In regard to this clonotype: This could be a read error, since a much larger clone is one nucleotide away. The chain recombines TRBV20-1 with TRBJ2-6, with D hard to call. The V end was cut by 1 base, the J end by 0 bases, with 10 bases between. Germline CDR1 and CDR2: DFQATT and SNEGSKA (reference sequence). The CDR3 sequence is 16 residues long. CDR3 sequence reads: CSARAARVSGANVLTF. The DNA for the CDR3 is TGCAGTGCTAGAGCGGCCCGGGTCTCTGGGGCCAACGTCCTGACTTTC.

The chain links TRBV7-2 to TRBJ2-2, with unresolved D. The germline V gene has CDR1 SGHTA and CDR2 FQGNSA. V was shortened by 6 bases and J by 9 bases, with 8 bases between the two germline ends. CDR3 size: 11 residues. CDR3 region: CASSFDRELFF. The CDR3, as DNA: TGTGCCAGCAGTTTCGACCGGGAGCTGTTTTTT. The whole variable domain, filled in from reference TRBV7-2 and TRBJ2-2, reads GAGVSQSPSNKVTEKGKDVELRCDPISGHTALYWYRQSLGQGLEFLIYFQGNSAPDKSGLPSDRFSAERTGGSVSTLTIQRTQQEDSAVYLCASSFDRELFFGEGSRLTVL.

The chain employs TRBV7-2 and TRBJ1-2, with D perhaps TRBD1 (5 bases). Germline assignment: CDR1 SGHTA and CDR2 FQGNSA. The CDR3 spans 15 residues. The ends were cut back, 2 bases at V and 0 bases at J, with 10 bases in the middle. This CDR3 reads CASSLTQTANYGYTF. The CDR3 DNA reads TGTGCCAGCAGCTTAACGCAGACAGCTAACTATGGCTACACCTTC.

The chain couples TRBV6-4 to TRBJ1-1; a possible D gene is TRBD1 (5 bases). This CDR3 region has 14 residues. Trimming removed 8 bases at V and 5 bases at J, with 18 bases between. Per germline, CDR1 MRHNA and CDR2 SNTAGT. CDR3 DNA: TGTGCCAGCCGCTCCGACAGTAGAACAACTGAAGCTTTCTTT. This sequence encodes CASRSDSRTTEAFF.

This clonotype has more than one count but fewer than ten. This chain uses TRBV7-9 with TRBJ1-1; the D gene is possibly TRBD1 (5 bases). This CDR3 has 15 residues. Germline V CDR1 and CDR2: SEHNR, FQNEAQ (reference sequence). V lost 5 bases and J lost 4, with 17 bases in between. CDR3 protein: CASSNKGRGSTEAFF. As DNA, the CDR3 is TGTGCCAGCAGCAACAAGGGACGGGGAAGCACTGAAGCTTTCTTT.

The J gene is TRBJ2-5, the V gene TRBV18; 9 nucleotides agree with TRBD1. The trim removed 3 bases at V and 5 bases at J, leaving 13 bases unmatched. Germline lookup yields CDR1 KGHSH and CDR2 LQKENI. This CDR3 has 17 amino acids. The CDR3 is CASSPDYGQGLGETQYF. For the CDR3, the DNA is TGTGCCAGCTCACCCGACTACGGACAGGGGTTGGGGGAGACCCAGTACTTC.

This clonotype was observed many times. The CDR3 protein is CASSSPPAGHTDTQYF. The DNA of the CDR3 is TGTGCCAGCAGCTCTCCCCCTGCCGGGCACACAGATACGCAGTATTTT. The J gene is TRBJ2-3, the V gene TRBV7-2; D is undetermined. V was shortened by 4 bases and J by 2 bases, with 16 bases between the two germline ends. Germline CDR1 SGHTA, CDR2 FQGNSA. CDR3 length equals 16 residues. Full variable domain (rest looked up from reference TRBV7-2 and TRBJ2-3): GAGVSQSPSNKVTEKGKDVELRCDPISGHTALYWYRQSLGQGLEFLIYFQGNSAPDKSGLPSDRFSAERTGGSVSTLTIQRTQQEDSAVYLCASSSPPAGHTDTQYFGPGTRLTVL.

Regarding this clonotype: A much more abundant neighbour one base away suggests this may be a read error. The chain uses TRBV12-3 or TRBV12-4 and TRBJ2-5; 8 bases are a match to TRBD1. J was trimmed by 13 bases and V by 0 bases; bases with no gene match: 7. This CDR3 region has 13 residues. CDR3 in amino acids: CASSLAALDRAYF. The CDR3 region has the DNA TGTGCCAGCAGTTTAGCCGCCCTGGACAGGGCGTACTTC.

Details on this clonotype: This could be a read error, since a much larger clone is one nucleotide away. The rearrangement joins TRBV6-1 to TRBJ2-7, with D perhaps TRBD1 or TRBD2 (6 bases each). This CDR3 region has 13 residues. Germline loops: CDR1 MNHNS, CDR2 SASEGT. CDR3 protein: CASSEGRDFGQCF. The CDR3 DNA is TGTGCCAGCAGTGAAGGAAGGGACTTTGGACAGTGCTTC.

This clonotype has ten or more counts. The chain carries TRBV27 and TRBJ1-2, with D maybe TRBD1 (5 bases). The CDR3 sequence is 13 residues long. The V and J ends lost 8 bases and 1 base respectively, with 11 bases between them. Germline CDR1 MNHEY, CDR2 SMNVEV (reference sequence). CDR3 sequence reads: CASGGTVNYGYTF. CDR3 DNA sequence: TGTGCCAGCGGCGGGACGGTTAACTATGGCTACACCTTC.